The 23 T cell receptor beta chains given below trace back to one sample, sequenced in a study of blood T cell repertoires in COVID-19. The protocol was immunoSEQ multiplex PCR, while the TCRdb copy is restricted to in-frame clones and leaves out a portion. The repertoire holds some 140,000 clones, with around 88% as singletons. The sequenced sample consisted of peripheral blood. The receptors here all came from a woman between 50 and 59 years old who had recovered from COVID-19.

This chain links TRBV4-2 with TRBJ1-4, with D perhaps TRBD1 (5 bases). The V and J ends lost 1 base and 5 bases respectively, with 20 bases between them. This CDR3 is 18 amino acids long. Germline V lookup: CDR1 LGHNA, CDR2 YNFKEQ. The CDR3 DNA reads as TGTGCCAGCAGCCAAGGGCAGATCACCGGGGGTTTGAATGAAAAACTGTTTTTT. Amino acids: CASSQGQITGGLNEKLFF.

The chain carries TRBV7-9 and TRBJ1-1, with D maybe TRBD1 (6 bases). CDR1 and CDR2 (germline): SEHNR, FQNEAQ (reference sequence). Between the trimmed V and J ends, which lost 5 bases and 3 bases, there was a span of 10 bases. This CDR3 is built from 13 residues. The chain's CDR3 is CASSQAGDTEAFF. The CDR3 DNA is TGTGCCAGCAGCCAAGCAGGGGACACTGAAGCTTTCTTT.

The CDR3 DNA follows: TGTGCCAGCAGCTTGGGCACCACTAGCGGGGGGGCCGCCAGGGTGCGGTATTTT. Translation: CASSLGTTSGGAARVRYF. The V and J genes are TRBV5-5 and TRBJ2-3; 13 bases fit TRBD2. CDR1 and CDR2 from the germline V gene are SGHKS and YYEKEE (reference sequence). The CDR3 spans 18 residues. After removal of 0 bases from V and 14 bases from J, the junction contained 18 bases not matched to a gene.

The count of this clone is one. The V gene is TRBV24-1, the J gene TRBJ2-3, with TRBD1 matching over 7 bases. CDR1 is KGHDR, CDR2 SFDVKD, per germline. The CDR3 spans 13 residues. V was pared by 9 bases and J by 2 bases, with 4 bases of the junction left unmatched. CDR3 protein: CATGGQPTDTQYF. In nucleotides, the CDR3 is TGTGCCACCGGGGGACAGCCCACAGATACGCAGTATTTT.

The V and J genes are TRBV5-1 and TRBJ2-5; D ambiguous. Germline V gives CDR1 SGHRS, CDR2 YFSETQ. This CDR3 is built from 14 residues. Trimming stripped 4 bases from V and 2 bases from J, with 12 bases between. The DNA of the CDR3 is TGCGCCAGCAGCCTCTTCCTGGCTCAAGAGACCCAGTACTTC. It yields the protein CASSLFLAQETQYF.

The genes are TRBV6-2 or TRBV6-3 and TRBJ1-5, with 7 bases that match TRBD1. CDR3 size: 18 residues. Germline CDR1 reads MNHEY; CDR2 reads SVGEGT. V dropped 6 bases and J dropped 6; count of bases not matched to a gene: 20. CDR3 nucleotides: TGTGCCAGCAGCTCCTCCCTTGTTAACAGGGGAGGAGGTCAGCCCCAGCATTTT. Its translation: CASSSSLVNRGGGQPQHF.

V gene TRBV18 combines with J gene TRBJ2-3; 10 bases match TRBD2. CDR3 length: 16 residues. Unmatched junction bases numbered 5, after V lost 3 bases and J lost 2 bases. Germline V CDR1 and CDR2: KGHSH, LQKENI. The CDR3 sequence: CASSPKRGGPTDTQYF. The CDR3 DNA reads as TGTGCCAGCTCACCTAAGCGGGGGGGCCCCACAGATACGCAGTATTTT.

This clone was counted a single time. The chain employs TRBV5-6 and TRBJ1-4; TRBD1 is a possible D gene (5 bases). CDR1 SGHDT and CDR2 YYEEEE come from the germline V gene. The CDR3 is 13 residues long. Trimming stripped 7 bases from V and 5 bases from J, with 12 bases between. The CDR3 coding sequence is TGTGCCAGCCAGCGCAGGGTCAATGAAAAACTGTTTTTT. Its protein product is CASQRRVNEKLFF.

The chain is built from TRBV12-3 or TRBV12-4 and TRBJ1-2; no definite D call. V lost 3 bases to trimming and J lost 8 bases, with 13 bases between them. The CDR3 consists of 13 residues. CDR3 sequence reads: CASSFGYDEGYTF. DNA of the CDR3: TGTGCCAGCAGTTTCGGGTATGATGAGGGCTACACCTTC.

This chain uses TRBV11-3 with TRBJ1-2, with TRBD1 matching over 7 bases. This CDR3 contains 12 residues. CDR1 and CDR2 from the germline V gene are SGHNT and YENEEA. V trimming: 10 bases; J trimming: 4 bases; junction bases outside the gene matches: 6. CDR3 residues: CAIEDRVYGYTF. In DNA form, the CDR3 reads TGTGCCATCGAAGACAGGGTCTATGGCTACACCTTC.

Here the CDR3 reads CASSLALTGSFSSYGYTF. The CDR3 DNA sequence: TGTGCCAGCAGCTTAGCGCTTACGGGGTCTTTTTCGAGCTATGGCTACACCTTC. The chain recombines TRBV7-8 with TRBJ1-2; D not resolved. Germline-derived CDR1 and CDR2 are SGHVS and FQNEAQ. The CDR3 consists of 18 residues. V was shortened by 0 bases and J by 4 bases, with 21 bases between the two germline ends. Full variable domain (rest looked up from reference TRBV7-8 and TRBJ1-2): GAGVSQSPRYKVAKRGQDVALRCDPISGHVSLFWYQQALGQGPEFLTYFQNEAQLDKSGLPSDRFFAERPEGSVSTLKIQRTQQEDSAVYLCASSLALTGSFSSYGYTFGSGTRLTVV.

The chain recombines TRBV9 with TRBJ2-7; the match to TRBD2 covers 7 bases. The CDR3 covers 16 residues. Per the germline V gene, CDR1 is SGDLS and CDR2 is YYNGEE. With V trimmed by 4 bases and J by 1 base, 11 bases remained unmatched. The CDR3 is CASSPRGGVTSYEQYF. The CDR3 region has the DNA TGTGCCAGCAGCCCGAGGGGAGGGGTCACGTCCTACGAGCAGTACTTC.

Written as DNA, the CDR3 is TGTGCCACCAGTGATGCCCCTAGCGGGAGCTACAATGAGCAGTTCTTC. Protein sequence: CATSDAPSGSYNEQFF. This sequence joins TRBV24-1 and TRBJ2-1; TRBD2 matches at 10 bases. This CDR3 is built from 16 residues. CDR1 and CDR2 (germline): KGHDR, SFDVKD. V lost 3 bases to trimming and J lost 3 bases; unmatched junction nucleotides: 4.

V usage is TRBV3-1 (or the pseudogene TRBV3-2) and J usage is TRBJ2-1, with D possibly being TRBD2 (6 bases). V was pared by 2 bases and J by 3 bases, with 14 bases between. This CDR3 region has 16 residues. Per germline, CDR1 LGHDT and CDR2 YNNKEL (reference sequence). Here the CDR3 reads CASSQNLWGDYNEQFF. The CDR3 bases are TGTGCCAGCAGCCAAAACCTTTGGGGGGACTACAATGAGCAGTTCTTC.

The chain is built from TRBV5-1 and TRBJ1-1, with a tentative D call TRBD1 (6 bases). Trimming took off 5 bases at V and 1 base at J, with 15 bases between the two ends. The CDR3 covers 15 residues. The germline gives CDR1 SGHRS, CDR2 YFSETQ. The CDR3 bases are TGCGCCAGCAGGATCCCCGGACAGAAGAACACTGAAGCTTTCTTT. Protein product: CASRIPGQKNTEAFF.

The chain links TRBV6-5 to TRBJ1-1, with TRBD1 as a possible D gene (5 bases). The CDR3 is 14 residues long. Germline V gene data show CDR1 as MNHEY and CDR2 as SVGAGI. V was shortened by 5 bases and J by 4 bases, with 14 bases between the two germline ends. In nucleotides, the CDR3 is TGTGCCAGCAGTCCATCGGGCAGGGCCACTGAAGCTTTCTTT. Translating it yields CASSPSGRATEAFF.

V is TRBV7-8 and J is TRBJ2-3, with 7 bases lining up with TRBD2. Germline lookup yields CDR1 SGHVS and CDR2 FQNEAQ. Unmatched junction bases numbered 13, after V lost 5 bases and J lost 2 bases. This CDR3 has 17 residues. CDR3: CASSVLGAGFPTDTQYF. For the CDR3, the DNA is TGTGCCAGCAGCGTCCTTGGAGCGGGATTTCCCACAGATACGCAGTATTTT.

The chain combines TRBV5-8 with TRBJ2-7; 8 bases are shared with TRBD1. The V gene's germline CDR1 is SGHTS and CDR2 YDEGEE. V lost 7 bases, J lost 7 bases, and 10 bases stayed unmatched. This CDR3 contains 13 residues. CDR3 region: CASRKTGVGEQYF. The CDR3 DNA sequence: TGTGCCAGCCGGAAGACAGGGGTAGGAGAGCAGTACTTC. The variable domain in full, completed from reference TRBV5-8 and TRBJ2-7, reads EAGVTQSPTHLIKTRGQQATLRCSPISGHTSVYWYQQALGLGLQFLLWYDEGEERNRGNFPPRFSGRQFPNYSSELNVNALELEDSALYLCASRKTGVGEQYFGPGTRLTVT.

The gene calls are TRBV5-1 and TRBJ2-1; 7 bases fit TRBD2. The length of the CDR3 is 17 residues. Germline lookup yields CDR1 SGHRS and CDR2 YFSETQ. V lost 1 base and J lost 0; bases outside the gene matches: 7. The CDR3 DNA is TGCGCCAGCAGCTTGCGACCCTCTAGCGGCTCCTACAATGAGCAGTTCTTC. As protein: CASSLRPSSGSYNEQFF.

This clone was recorded once. The chain combines TRBV7-9 with TRBJ1-2, with D possibly being TRBD1 (5 bases). The CDR3 consists of 13 residues. V was cut by 6 bases and J by 8 bases, with 16 bases left in between. Germline-derived CDR1 and CDR2 are SEHNR and FQNEAQ (reference sequence). The CDR3 DNA is TGTGCCAGCAGTCCCGAGACAGTCATCGGCTACACCTTC. Its translation: CASSPETVIGYTF.

The V and J genes are TRBV6-8 and TRBJ1-1; TRBD1 is a possible D gene (5 bases). This CDR3 has 17 amino acids. Trimming shortened V by 0 bases and J by 0 bases, and 14 bases separated the two germline ends. Germline loops: CDR1 MNHGY, CDR2 SAAAGT. CDR3 sequence reads: CASSYSRFGQLNTEAFF. The CDR3 DNA reads TGTGCCAGCAGTTACTCGAGGTTCGGACAACTGAACACTGAAGCTTTCTTT.

This clone occurred once. This chain links TRBV29-1 with TRBJ1-6; no reliable D call. The V and J ends lost 6 bases and 6 bases respectively, with 9 bases between them. Germline assignment: CDR1 SQVTM and CDR2 ANQGSEA. CDR3 size: 12 residues. CDR3 loop: CSVGISNSPLHF. CDR3 bases: TGCAGCGTCGGGATATCTAATTCACCCCTCCACTTT. The complete variable domain, with remaining parts taken from reference TRBV29-1 and TRBJ1-6, reads SAVISQKPSRDICQRGTSLTIQCQVDSQVTMMFWYRQQPGQSLTLIATANQGSEATYESGFVIDKFPISRPNLTFSTLTVSNMSPEDSSIYLCSVGISNSPLHFGNGTRLTVT.

This rearrangement joins TRBV5-4 to TRBJ1-2; D gene ambiguous. V lost 0 bases and J lost 3, with 9 bases in between. CDR3 size: 14 residues. Germline values: CDR1 SGHNT, CDR2 YYREEE (reference sequence). The CDR3 DNA reads as TGTGCCAGCAGCTTGGACCGAACTTACTATGGCTACACCTTC. Its protein is CASSLDRTYYGYTF.